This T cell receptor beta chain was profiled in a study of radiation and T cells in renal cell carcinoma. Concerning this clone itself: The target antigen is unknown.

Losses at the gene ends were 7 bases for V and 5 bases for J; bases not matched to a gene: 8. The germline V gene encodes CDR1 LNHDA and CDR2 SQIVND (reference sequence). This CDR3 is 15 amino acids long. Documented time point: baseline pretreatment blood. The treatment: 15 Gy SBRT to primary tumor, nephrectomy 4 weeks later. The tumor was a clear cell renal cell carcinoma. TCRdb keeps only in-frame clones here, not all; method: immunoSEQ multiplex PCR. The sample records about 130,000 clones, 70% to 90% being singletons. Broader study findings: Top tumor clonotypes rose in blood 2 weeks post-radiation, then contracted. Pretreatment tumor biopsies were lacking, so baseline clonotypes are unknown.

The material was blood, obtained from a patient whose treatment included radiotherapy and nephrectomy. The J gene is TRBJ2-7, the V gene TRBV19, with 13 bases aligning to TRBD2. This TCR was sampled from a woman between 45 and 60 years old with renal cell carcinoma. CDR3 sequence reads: CASTQLAGGRHEQYF. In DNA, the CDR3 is TGTGCCAGTACCCAACTAGCGGGGGGGCGCCACGAGCAGTACTTC.